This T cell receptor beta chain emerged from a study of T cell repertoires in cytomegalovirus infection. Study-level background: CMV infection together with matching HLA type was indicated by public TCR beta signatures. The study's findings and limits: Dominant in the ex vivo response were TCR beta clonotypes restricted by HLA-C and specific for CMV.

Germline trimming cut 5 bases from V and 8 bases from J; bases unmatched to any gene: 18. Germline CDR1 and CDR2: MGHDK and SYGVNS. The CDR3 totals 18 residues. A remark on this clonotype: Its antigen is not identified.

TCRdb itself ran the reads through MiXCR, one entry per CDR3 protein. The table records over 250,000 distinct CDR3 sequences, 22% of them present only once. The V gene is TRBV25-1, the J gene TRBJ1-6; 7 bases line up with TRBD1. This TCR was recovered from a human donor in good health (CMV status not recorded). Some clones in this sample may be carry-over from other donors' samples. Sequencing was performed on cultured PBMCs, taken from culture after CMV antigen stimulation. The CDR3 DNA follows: TGTGCCAGCAGTCCCAACGGGGACAGAGCTCCGTGGTATTCACCCCTCCACTTT. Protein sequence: CASSPNGDRAPWYSPLHF. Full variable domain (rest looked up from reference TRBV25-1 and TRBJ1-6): EADIYQTPRYLVIGTGKKITLECSQTMGHDKMYWYQQDPGMELHLIHYSYGVNSTEKGDLSSESTVSRIRTEHFPLTLESARPSHTSQYLCASSPNGDRAPWYSPLHFGNGTRLTVT.